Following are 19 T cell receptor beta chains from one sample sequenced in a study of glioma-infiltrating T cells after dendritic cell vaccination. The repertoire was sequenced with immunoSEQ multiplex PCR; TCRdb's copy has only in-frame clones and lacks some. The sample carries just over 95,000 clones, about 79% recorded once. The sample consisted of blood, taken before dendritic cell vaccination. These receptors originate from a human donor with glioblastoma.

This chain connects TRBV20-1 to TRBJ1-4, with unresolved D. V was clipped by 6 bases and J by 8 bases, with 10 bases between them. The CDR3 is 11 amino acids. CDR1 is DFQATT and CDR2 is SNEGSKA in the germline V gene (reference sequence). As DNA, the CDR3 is TGCAGTGCCTCTTTCAGGGAAAAACTGTTTTTT. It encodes CSASFREKLFF.

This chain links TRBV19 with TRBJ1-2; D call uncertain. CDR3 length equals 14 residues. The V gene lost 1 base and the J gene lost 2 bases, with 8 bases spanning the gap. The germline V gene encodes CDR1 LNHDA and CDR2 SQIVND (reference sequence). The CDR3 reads CASSIAARNYGYTF. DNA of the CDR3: TGTGCCAGTAGTATAGCGGCCAGGAACTATGGCTACACCTTC.

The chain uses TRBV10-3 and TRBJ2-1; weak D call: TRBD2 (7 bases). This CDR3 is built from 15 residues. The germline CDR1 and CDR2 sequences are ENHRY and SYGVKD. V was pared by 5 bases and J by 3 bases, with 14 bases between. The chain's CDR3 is CAISPRGAGYNEQFF. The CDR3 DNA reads TGTGCCATCAGTCCCCGGGGGGCTGGCTACAATGAGCAGTTCTTC.

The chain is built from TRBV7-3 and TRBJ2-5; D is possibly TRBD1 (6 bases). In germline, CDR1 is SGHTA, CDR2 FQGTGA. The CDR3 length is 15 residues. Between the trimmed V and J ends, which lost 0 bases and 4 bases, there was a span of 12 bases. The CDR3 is CASSLTGARGETQYF. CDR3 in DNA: TGTGCCAGCAGCTTAACGGGGGCGAGGGGAGAGACCCAGTACTTC. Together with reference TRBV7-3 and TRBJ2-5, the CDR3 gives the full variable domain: GAGVSQTPSNKVTEKGKYVELRCDPISGHTALYWYRQSLGQGPEFLIYFQGTGAADDSGLPNDRFFAVRPEGSVSTLKIQRTERGDSAVYLCASSLTGARGETQYFGPGTRLLVL.

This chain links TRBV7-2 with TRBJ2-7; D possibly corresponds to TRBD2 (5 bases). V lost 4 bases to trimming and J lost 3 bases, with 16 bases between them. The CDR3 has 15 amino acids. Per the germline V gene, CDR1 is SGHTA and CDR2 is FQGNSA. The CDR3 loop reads CASSSSAEHGYEQYF. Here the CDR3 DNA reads TGTGCCAGCAGCTCGTCAGCGGAACATGGCTACGAGCAGTACTTC.

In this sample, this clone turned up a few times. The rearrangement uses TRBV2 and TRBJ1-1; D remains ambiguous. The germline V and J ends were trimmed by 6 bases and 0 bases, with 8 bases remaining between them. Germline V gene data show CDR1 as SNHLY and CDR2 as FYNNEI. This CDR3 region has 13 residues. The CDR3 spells CASRSEMNTEAFF. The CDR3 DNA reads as TGTGCCAGCAGGTCTGAGATGAACACTGAAGCTTTCTTT.

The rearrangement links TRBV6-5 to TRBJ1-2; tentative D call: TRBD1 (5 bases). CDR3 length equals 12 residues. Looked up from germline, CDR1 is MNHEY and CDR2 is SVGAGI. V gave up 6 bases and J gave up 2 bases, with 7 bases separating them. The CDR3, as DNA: TGTGCCAGCAGGACAGTAAACTATGGCTACACCTTC. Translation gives CASRTVNYGYTF.

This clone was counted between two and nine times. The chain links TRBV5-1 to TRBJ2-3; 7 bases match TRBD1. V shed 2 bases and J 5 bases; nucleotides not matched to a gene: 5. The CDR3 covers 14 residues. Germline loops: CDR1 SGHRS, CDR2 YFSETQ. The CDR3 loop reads CASSLRDRGDTQYF. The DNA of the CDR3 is TGCGCCAGCAGCTTACGGGACAGAGGAGATACGCAGTATTTT.

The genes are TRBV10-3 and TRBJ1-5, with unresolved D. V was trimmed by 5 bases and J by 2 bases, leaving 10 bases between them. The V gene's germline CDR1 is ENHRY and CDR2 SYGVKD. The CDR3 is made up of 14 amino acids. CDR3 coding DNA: TGTGCCATCAGTTCGGGTCCGGGCAATCAGCCCCAGCATTTT. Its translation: CAISSGPGNQPQHF.

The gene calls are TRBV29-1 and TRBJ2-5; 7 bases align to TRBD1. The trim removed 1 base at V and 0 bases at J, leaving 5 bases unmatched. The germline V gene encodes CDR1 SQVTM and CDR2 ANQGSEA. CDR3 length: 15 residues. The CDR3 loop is CSVEGPTGDQETQYF. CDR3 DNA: TGCAGCGTTGAAGGCCCTACAGGGGACCAAGAGACCCAGTACTTC.

The CDR3 region has the DNA TGCAGCGTTGAAAGTGACAGGACTAGGTATGGCTACACCTTC. Its protein is CSVESDRTRYGYTF. The chain combines TRBV29-1 with TRBJ1-2; D is possibly TRBD1 (6 bases). CDR1 is SQVTM, CDR2 ANQGSEA, per germline. This CDR3 spans 14 amino acids. V lost 2 bases and J 5 bases, leaving 15 bases between the germline ends.

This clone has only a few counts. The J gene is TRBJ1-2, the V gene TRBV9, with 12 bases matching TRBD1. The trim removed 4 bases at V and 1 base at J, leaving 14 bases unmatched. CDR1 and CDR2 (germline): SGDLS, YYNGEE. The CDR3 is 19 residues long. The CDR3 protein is CASSSRPGQGAVFNYGYTF. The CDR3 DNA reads TGTGCCAGCAGCTCCCGACCGGGACAGGGGGCTGTTTTTAACTATGGCTACACCTTC.

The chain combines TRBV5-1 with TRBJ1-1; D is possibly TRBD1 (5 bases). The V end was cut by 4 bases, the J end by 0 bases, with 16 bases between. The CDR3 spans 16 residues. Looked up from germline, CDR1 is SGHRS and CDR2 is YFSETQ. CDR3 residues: CASSKGSGLLNTEAFF. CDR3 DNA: TGCGCCAGCAGCAAGGGTTCGGGACTGCTGAACACTGAAGCTTTCTTT.

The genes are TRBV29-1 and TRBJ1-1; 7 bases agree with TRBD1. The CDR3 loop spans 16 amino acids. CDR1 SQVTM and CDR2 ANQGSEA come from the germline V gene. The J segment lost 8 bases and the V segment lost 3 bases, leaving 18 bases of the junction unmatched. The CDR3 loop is CSVESGQGGVWPEAFF. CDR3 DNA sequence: TGCAGCGTTGAGTCGGGACAAGGGGGCGTCTGGCCCGAAGCTTTCTTT. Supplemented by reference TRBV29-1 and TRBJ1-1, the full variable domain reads SAVISQKPSRDICQRGTSLTIQCQVDSQVTMMFWYRQQPGQSLTLIATANQGSEATYESGFVIDKFPISRPNLTFSTLTVSNMSPEDSSIYLCSVESGQGGVWPEAFFGQGTRLTVV.

CDR3 sequence: CASSHAPGTGLFEQYF. The CDR3 DNA reads as TGTGCCAGCAGCCATGCTCCGGGGACAGGTTTGTTCGAGCAGTACTTC. V is TRBV11-2 and J is TRBJ2-7, with 8 positions matching TRBD1. J lost 6 bases, V lost 5 bases, and 15 bases had no gene match. Germline CDR1 is SGHAT and CDR2 is FQNNGV. The CDR3 is made up of 16 amino acids.

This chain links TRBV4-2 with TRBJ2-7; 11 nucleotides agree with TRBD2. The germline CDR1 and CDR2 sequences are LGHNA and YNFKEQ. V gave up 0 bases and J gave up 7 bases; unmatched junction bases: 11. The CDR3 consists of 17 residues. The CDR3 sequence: CASSQDWSLAGVSEQYF. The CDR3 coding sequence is TGTGCCAGCAGCCAAGACTGGTCACTAGCGGGAGTTTCGGAGCAGTACTTC.

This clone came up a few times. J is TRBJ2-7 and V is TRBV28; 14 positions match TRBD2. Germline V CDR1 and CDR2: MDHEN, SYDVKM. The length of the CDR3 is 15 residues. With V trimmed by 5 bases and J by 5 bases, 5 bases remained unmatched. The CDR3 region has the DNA TGTGCCAGCAGTCCGACTAGCGGGGGGGCCCACGAGCAGTACTTC. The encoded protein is CASSPTSGGAHEQYF.

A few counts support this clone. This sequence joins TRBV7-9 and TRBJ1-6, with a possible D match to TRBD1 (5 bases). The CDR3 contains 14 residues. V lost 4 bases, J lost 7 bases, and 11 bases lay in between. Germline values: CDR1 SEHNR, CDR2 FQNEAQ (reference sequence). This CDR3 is CASSSQGRNSPLHF. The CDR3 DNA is TGTGCCAGCAGCTCGCAGGGTAGGAATTCACCCCTCCACTTT.

For the CDR3, the DNA is TGTGCCTGGAGGAGTCAGGGAACTGGAAACACCATATATTTT. It codes for CAWRSQGTGNTIYF. V gene TRBV30 combines with J gene TRBJ1-3, with a weak D call TRBD1 (5 bases). From germline, CDR1 is GTSNPN and CDR2 SVGIG (reference sequence). The CDR3 contains 14 residues. Trimming shortened V by 3 bases and J by 2 bases, and 11 bases separated the two germline ends.